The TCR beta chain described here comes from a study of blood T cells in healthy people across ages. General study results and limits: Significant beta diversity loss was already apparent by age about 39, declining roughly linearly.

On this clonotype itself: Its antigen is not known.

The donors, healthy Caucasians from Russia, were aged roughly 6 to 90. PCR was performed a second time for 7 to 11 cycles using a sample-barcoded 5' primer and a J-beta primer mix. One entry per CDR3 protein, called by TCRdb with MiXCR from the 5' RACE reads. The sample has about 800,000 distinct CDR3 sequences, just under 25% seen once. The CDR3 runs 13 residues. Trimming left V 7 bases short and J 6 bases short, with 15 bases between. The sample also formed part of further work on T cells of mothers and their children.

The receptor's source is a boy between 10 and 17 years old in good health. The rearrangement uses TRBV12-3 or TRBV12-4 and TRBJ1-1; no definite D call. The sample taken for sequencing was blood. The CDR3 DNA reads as TGTGCCAGCACCGAAATGTCGGGCCCTGAAGCTTTCTTT. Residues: CASTEMSGPEAFF.